This T cell receptor beta chain comes out of a study of blood T cell repertoires in COVID-19. Study overall: Samples of COVID-19 (acute and convalescent) were obtained from the United States, Italy and Spain. The analysed material was cDNA or gDNA that came from T cells, B-cell-depleted T cells, or PBMCs.

Per the original data handling: Reference gene primer amplification gave nucleated cell count estimates. Clones were sequenced by immunoSEQ multiplex PCR, and TCRdb holds only the in-frame ones, with some missing. V, J and clone size derive from that table, while D and trimming were established from the DNA sequence. The sample holds roughly 250,000 clones, around nine tenths seen once. Trimming took off 0 bases at V and 3 bases at J, with 9 bases between the two ends. Germline V gene data show CDR1 as MNHEY and CDR2 as SVGAGI. This CDR3 has 14 amino acids. The sample was peripheral blood. This TCR derives from a man aged 40-49 years who had recovered from COVID-19. V and J are TRBV6-5 and TRBJ2-7; D possibly corresponds to TRBD2 (6 bases). The CDR3 DNA is TGTGCCAGCAGTTACTCCACGGGGGACTACGAGCAGTACTTC. Translating gives CASSYSTGDYEQYF.